This TCR beta chain emerged from a study of OX40 agonist ivuxolimab in advanced cancers. The protocol was immunoSEQ multiplex PCR, while the TCRdb copy is restricted to in-frame clones and leaves out a portion. The table includes tens of thousands of clones, 94% detected once. Looked up from germline, CDR1 is SGDLS and CDR2 is YYNGEE. CDR3 length: 14 residues. Trimming took 0 bases from V and 6 from J, leaving 9 bases between them. The sequencing used CD4+ or CD8+ T cells sorted from blood, collected in a trial of the OX40 agonist ivuxolimab. The V call is TRBV9, the J call TRBJ1-4; maybe TRBD1 (5 bases). This sequence originates from an adult with an advanced solid tumor such as melanoma, head and neck, liver or kidney cancer. CDR3 loop: CASSVGDLDEKLFF. CDR3 in DNA: TGTGCCAGCAGCGTAGGGGACTTAGATGAAAAACTGTTTTTT.